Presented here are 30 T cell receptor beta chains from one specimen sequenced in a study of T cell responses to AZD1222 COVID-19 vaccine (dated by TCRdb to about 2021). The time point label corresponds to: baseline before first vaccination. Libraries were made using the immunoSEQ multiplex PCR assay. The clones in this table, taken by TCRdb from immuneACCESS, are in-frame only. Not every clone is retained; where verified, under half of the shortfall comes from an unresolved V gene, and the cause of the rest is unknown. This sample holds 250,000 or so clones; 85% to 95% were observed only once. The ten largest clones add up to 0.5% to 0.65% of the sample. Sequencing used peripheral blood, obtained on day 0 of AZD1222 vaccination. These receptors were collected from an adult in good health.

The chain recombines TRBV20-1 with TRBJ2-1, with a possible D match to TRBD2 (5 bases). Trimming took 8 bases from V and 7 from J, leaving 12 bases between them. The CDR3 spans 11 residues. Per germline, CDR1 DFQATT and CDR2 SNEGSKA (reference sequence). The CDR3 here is CSPGTGNEQFF. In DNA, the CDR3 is TGCAGTCCCGGAACGGGGAATGAGCAGTTCTTC.

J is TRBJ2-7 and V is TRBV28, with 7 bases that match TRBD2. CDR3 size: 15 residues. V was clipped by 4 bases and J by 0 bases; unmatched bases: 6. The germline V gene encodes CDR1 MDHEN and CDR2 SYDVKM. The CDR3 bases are TGTGCCAGCAGTTCTGGGGGGGGGAGCTCCTACGAGCAGTACTTC. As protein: CASSSGGGSSYEQYF.

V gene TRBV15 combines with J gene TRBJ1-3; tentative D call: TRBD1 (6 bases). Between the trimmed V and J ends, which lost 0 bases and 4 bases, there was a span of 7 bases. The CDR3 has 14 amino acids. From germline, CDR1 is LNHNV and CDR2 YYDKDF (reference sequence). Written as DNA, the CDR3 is TGTGCCACCAGCAGAGAGACAGGAGGAAACACCATATATTTT. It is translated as CATSRETGGNTIYF.

The CDR3 region has the DNA TGTGCCTGGACCCTCCTCAATTCACCCCTCCACTTT. Amino acid sequence: CAWTLLNSPLHF. The V call is TRBV30, the J call TRBJ1-6; no reliable D call. Germline values: CDR1 GTSNPN, CDR2 SVGIG (reference sequence). The V gene lost 4 bases and the J gene lost 7 bases, with 8 bases spanning the gap. This CDR3 region has 12 residues. Drawing the rest from reference TRBV30 and TRBJ1-6, the complete variable domain is SQTIHQWPATLVQPVGSPLSLECTVEGTSNPNLYWYRQAAGRGLQLLFYSVGIGQISSEVPQNLSASRPQDRQFILSSKKLLLSDSGFYLCAWTLLNSPLHFGNGTRLTVT.

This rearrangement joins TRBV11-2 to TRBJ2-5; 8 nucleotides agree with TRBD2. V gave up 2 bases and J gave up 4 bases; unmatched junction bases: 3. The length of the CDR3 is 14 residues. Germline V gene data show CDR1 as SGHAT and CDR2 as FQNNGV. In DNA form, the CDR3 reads TGTGCCAGCAGCTTAAGGCTAGCGGGAGAGACCCAGTACTTC. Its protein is CASSLRLAGETQYF. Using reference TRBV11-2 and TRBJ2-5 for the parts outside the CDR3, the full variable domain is EAGVAQSPRYKIIEKRQSVAFWCNPISGHATLYWYQQILGQGPKLLIQFQNNGVVDDSQLPKDRFSAERLKGVDSTLKIQPAKLEDSAVYLCASSLRLAGETQYFGPGTRLLVL.

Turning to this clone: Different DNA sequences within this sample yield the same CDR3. The CDR3: CASSIEGRGTGELFF. For the CDR3, the DNA is TGTGCCAGTAGTATTGAGGGGCGCGGCACCGGGGAGCTGTTTTTT. This chain joins TRBV19 and TRBJ2-2; either TRBD1 or TRBD2 may fit D (5 bases each). This CDR3 is built from 15 residues. V gave up 3 bases and J gave up 4 bases, with 12 bases separating them. Germline lookup yields CDR1 LNHDA and CDR2 SQIVND (reference sequence).

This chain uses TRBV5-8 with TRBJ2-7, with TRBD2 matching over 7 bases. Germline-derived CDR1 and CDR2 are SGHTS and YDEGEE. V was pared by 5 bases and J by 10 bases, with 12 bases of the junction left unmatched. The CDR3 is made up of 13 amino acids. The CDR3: CASRPWGSGLQYF. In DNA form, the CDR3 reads TGTGCCAGCAGGCCGTGGGGTAGCGGGCTTCAGTACTTC.

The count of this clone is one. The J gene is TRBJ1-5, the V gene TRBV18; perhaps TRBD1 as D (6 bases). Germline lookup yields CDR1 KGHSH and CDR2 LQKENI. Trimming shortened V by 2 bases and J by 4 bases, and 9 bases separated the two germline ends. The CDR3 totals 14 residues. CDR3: CASSPEQGNQPQHF. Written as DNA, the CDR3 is TGTGCCAGCTCACCAGAGCAGGGGAATCAGCCCCAGCATTTT.

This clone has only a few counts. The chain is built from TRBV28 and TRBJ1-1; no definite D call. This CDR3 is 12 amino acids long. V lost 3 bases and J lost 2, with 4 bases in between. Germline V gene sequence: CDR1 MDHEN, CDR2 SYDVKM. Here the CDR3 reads CASSLTNTEAFF. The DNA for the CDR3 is TGTGCCAGCAGTTTGACAAACACTGAAGCTTTCTTT.

The CDR3 region is CASSSDRGQEKLFF. CDR3 sequence (DNA): TGTGCCAGCAGCTCGGACAGGGGGCAAGAAAAACTGTTTTTT. The chain carries TRBV27 and TRBJ1-4; 11 bases fit TRBD1. The CDR3 spans 14 residues. The junction had 5 bases not matched to a gene; V was cut back by 6 bases and J by 8 bases. Germline V CDR1 and CDR2: MNHEY, SMNVEV (reference sequence).

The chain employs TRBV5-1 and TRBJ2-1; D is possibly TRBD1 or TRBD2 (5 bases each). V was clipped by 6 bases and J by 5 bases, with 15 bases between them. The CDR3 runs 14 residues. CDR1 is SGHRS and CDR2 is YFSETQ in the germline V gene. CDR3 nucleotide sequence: TGCGCCAGCAATTCGGGACGGGGCCACAATGAGCAGTTCTTC. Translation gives CASNSGRGHNEQFF.

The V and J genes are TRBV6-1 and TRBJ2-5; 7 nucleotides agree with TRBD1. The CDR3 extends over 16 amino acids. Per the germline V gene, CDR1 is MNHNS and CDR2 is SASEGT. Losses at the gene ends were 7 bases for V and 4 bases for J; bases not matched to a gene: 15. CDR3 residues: CASIEGAHHLLETQYF. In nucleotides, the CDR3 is TGTGCCAGCATTGAGGGGGCTCACCACCTACTAGAGACCCAGTACTTC.

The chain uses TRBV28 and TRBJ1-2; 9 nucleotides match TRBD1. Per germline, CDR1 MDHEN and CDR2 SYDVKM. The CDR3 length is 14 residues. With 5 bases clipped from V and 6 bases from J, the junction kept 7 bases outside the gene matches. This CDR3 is CASSGQGKGNGYTF. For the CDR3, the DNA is TGTGCCAGCAGTGGACAGGGGAAGGGGAATGGCTACACCTTC.

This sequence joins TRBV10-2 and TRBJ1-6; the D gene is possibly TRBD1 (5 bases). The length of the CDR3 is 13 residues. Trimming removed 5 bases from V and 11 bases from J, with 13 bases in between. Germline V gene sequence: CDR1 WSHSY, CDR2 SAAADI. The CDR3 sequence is CASSSGADTPLHF. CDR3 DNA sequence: TGCGCCAGCAGTTCCGGGGCCGATACACCCCTCCACTTT.

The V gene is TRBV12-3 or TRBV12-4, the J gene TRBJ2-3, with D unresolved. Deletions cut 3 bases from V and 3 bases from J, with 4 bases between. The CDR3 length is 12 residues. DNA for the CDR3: TGTGCCAGCAGTTTGGTAACAGATACGCAGTATTTT. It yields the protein CASSLVTDTQYF.

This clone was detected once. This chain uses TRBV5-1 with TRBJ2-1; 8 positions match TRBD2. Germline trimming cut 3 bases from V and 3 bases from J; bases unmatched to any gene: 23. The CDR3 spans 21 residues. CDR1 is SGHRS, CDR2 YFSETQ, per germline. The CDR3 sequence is CASSYRRETSVPISFYNEQFF. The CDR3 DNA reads TGCGCCAGCAGCTACCGGCGAGAGACTAGCGTGCCCATTTCTTTCTACAATGAGCAGTTCTTC.

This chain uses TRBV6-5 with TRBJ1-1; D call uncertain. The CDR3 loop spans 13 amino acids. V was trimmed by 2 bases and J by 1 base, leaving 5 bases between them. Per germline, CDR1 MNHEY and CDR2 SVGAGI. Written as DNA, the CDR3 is TGTGCCAGCAGTTACAGAGGGAACACTGAAGCTTTCTTT. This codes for CASSYRGNTEAFF.

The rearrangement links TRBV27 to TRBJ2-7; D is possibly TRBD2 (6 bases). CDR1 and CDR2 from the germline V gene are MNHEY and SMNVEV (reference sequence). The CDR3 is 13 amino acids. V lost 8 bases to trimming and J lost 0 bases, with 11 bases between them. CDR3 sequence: CASQRVSSYEQYF. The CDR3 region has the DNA TGTGCCAGCCAGCGGGTCTCCTCCTACGAGCAGTACTTC.

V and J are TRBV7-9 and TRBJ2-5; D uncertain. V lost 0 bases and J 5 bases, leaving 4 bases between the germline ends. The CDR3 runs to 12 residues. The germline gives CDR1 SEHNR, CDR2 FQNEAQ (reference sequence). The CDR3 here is CASSLAGETQYF. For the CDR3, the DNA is TGTGCCAGCAGCTTAGCCGGGGAGACCCAGTACTTC.

CDR3 bases: TGTGCCAGCAGCTACTTCAGGGGGCGCAAGTTCTACGAGCAGTACTTC. Translating it yields CASSYFRGRKFYEQYF. This chain uses TRBV11-2 with TRBJ2-7, with TRBD1 matching 8 bases. Germline values: CDR1 SGHAT, CDR2 FQNNGV. The CDR3 consists of 16 residues. Losses at the gene ends were 4 bases for V and 3 bases for J; bases not matched to a gene: 11.

The CDR3 coding sequence is TGTGCCAGCTCACCACTGGGACTAGCAGATAATGAGCAGTTCTTC. Encoded protein: CASSPLGLADNEQFF. The chain links TRBV18 to TRBJ2-1; 9 nucleotides agree with TRBD2. Germline trimming cut 1 base from V and 7 bases from J; bases unmatched to any gene: 5. Germline V gives CDR1 KGHSH, CDR2 LQKENI. CDR3 size: 15 residues.

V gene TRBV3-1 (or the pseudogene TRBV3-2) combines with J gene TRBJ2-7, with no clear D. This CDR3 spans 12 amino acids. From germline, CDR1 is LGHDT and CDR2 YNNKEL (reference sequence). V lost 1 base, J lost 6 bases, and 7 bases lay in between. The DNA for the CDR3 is TGTGCCAGCAGCCAAGTTGATGTCGAGCAGTACTTC. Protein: CASSQVDVEQYF.

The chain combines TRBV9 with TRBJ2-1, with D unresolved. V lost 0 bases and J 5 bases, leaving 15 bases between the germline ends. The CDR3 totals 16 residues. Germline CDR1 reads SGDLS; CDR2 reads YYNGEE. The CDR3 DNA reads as TGTGCCAGCAGCGTAGAAATTTACGCCAGAGACAATGAGCAGTTCTTC. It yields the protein CASSVEIYARDNEQFF.

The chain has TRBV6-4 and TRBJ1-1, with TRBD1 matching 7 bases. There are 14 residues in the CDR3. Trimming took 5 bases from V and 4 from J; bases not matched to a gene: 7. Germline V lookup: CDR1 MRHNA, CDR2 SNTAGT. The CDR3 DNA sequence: TGTGCCAGCAGTTCGACAGGGCGGACCACTGAAGCTTTCTTT. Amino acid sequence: CASSSTGRTTEAFF.

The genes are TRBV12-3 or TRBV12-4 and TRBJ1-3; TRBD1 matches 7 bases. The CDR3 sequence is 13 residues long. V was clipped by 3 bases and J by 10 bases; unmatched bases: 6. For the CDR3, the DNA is TGTGCCAGCAGTTTCAAGGCAGGGGGGACCATATATTTT. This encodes CASSFKAGGTIYF.

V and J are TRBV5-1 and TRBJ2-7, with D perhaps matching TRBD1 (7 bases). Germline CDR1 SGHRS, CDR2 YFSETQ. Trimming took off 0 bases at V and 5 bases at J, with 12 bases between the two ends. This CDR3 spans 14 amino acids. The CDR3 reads CASSLAQGRNEQYF. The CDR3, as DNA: TGCGCCAGCAGCTTGGCACAGGGGAGGAACGAGCAGTACTTC.

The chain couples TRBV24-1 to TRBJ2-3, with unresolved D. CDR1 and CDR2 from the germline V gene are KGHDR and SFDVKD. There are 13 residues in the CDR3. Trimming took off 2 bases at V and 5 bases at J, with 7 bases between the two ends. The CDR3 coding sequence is TGTGCCACCAGTGATTACGGCGGAGATACGCAGTATTTT. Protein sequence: CATSDYGGDTQYF.

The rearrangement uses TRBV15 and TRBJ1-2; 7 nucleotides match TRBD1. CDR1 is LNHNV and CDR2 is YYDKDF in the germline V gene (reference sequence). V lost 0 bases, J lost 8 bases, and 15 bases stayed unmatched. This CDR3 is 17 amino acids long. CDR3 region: CATSRDLSGRGINGYTF. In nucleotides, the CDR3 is TGTGCCACCAGCAGAGATCTTTCGGGCAGGGGGATTAACGGCTACACCTTC.

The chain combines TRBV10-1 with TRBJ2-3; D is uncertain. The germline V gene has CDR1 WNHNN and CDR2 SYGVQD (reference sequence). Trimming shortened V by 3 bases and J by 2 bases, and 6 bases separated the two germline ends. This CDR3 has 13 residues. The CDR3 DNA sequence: TGCGCCAGCAGTGAAGACCACACAGATACGCAGTATTTT. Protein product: CASSEDHTDTQYF.

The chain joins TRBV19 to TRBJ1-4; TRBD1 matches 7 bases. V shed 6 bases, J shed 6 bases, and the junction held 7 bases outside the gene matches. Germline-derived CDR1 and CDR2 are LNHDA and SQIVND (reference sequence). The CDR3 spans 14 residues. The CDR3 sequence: CASSPIDRDEKLFF. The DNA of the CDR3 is TGTGCCAGTAGCCCAATCGACAGGGATGAAAAACTGTTTTTT.